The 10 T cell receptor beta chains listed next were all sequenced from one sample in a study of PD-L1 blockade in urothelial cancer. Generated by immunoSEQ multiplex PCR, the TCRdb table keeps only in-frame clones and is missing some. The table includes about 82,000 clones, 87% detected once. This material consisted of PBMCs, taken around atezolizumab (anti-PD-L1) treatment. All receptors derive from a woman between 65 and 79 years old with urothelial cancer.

This CDR3 is CASSQALPRGPYEQYF. The CDR3 DNA reads TGCGCCAGCAGCCAAGCCCTGCCGAGGGGGCCCTACGAGCAGTACTTC. This chain connects TRBV4-1 to TRBJ2-7, with 7 bases aligning to TRBD1. The germline V gene has CDR1 MGHRA and CDR2 YSYEKL. CDR3 length: 16 residues. The J segment lost 2 bases and the V segment lost 1 base, leaving 8 bases of the junction unmatched.

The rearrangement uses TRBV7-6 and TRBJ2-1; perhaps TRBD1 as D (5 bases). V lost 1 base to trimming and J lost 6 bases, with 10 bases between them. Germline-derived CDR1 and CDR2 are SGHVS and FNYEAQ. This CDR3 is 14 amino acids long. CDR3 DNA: TGTGCCAGCAGCTTAGTAAGGGGTGCCAATGAGCAGTTCTTC. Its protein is CASSLVRGANEQFF.

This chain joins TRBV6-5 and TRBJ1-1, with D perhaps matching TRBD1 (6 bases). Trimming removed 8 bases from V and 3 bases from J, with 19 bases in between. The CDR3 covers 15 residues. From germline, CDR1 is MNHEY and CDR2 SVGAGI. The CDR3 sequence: CASVRPGHGYTEAFF. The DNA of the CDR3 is TGTGCCAGCGTCCGACCGGGACACGGGTACACTGAAGCTTTCTTT.

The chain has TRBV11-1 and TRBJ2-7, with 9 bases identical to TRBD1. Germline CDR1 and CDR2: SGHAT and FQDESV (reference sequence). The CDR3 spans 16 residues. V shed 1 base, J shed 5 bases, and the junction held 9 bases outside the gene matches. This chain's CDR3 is CASSLEGQGVLHEQYF. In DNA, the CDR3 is TGTGCCAGCAGCTTAGAGGGACAGGGTGTTCTCCACGAGCAGTACTTC.

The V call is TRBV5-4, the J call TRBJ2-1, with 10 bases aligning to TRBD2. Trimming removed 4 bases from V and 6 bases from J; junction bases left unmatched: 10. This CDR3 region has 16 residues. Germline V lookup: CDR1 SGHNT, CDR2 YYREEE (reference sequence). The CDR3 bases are TGTGCCAGCAGCCCTGGGGGGCTAGCGGGAGCCAATGAGCAGTTCTTC. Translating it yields CASSPGGLAGANEQFF.

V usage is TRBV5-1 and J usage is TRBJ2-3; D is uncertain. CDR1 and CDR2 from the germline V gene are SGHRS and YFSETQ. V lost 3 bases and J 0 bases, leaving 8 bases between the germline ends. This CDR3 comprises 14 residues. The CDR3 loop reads CASSSGQSTDTQYF. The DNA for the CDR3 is TGCGCCAGCAGCTCAGGTCAAAGCACAGATACGCAGTATTTT. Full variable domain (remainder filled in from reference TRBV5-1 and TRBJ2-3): KAGVTQTPRYLIKTRGQQVTLSCSPISGHRSVSWYQQTPGQGLQFLFEYFSETQRNKGNFPGRFSGRQFSNSRSEMNVSTLELGDSALYLCASSSGQSTDTQYFGPGTRLTVL.

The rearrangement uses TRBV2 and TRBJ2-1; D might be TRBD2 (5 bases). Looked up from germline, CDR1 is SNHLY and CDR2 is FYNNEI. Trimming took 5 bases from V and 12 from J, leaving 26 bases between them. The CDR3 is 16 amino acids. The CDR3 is CASSPPRTQVATGQFF. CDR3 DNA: TGTGCCAGCAGTCCCCCTCGGACTCAGGTTGCAACGGGGCAGTTCTTC.

The CDR3 sequence is CASSPTSGSPDTQYF. The CDR3 nucleotides are TGTGCCAGCTCACCGACTAGCGGGAGCCCAGATACGCAGTATTTT. The gene calls are TRBV18 and TRBJ2-3; 12 bases agree with TRBD2. Trimming cost V 3 bases and J 4 bases; bases outside gene matches: 2. Germline V lookup: CDR1 KGHSH, CDR2 LQKENI. The length of the CDR3 is 15 residues.

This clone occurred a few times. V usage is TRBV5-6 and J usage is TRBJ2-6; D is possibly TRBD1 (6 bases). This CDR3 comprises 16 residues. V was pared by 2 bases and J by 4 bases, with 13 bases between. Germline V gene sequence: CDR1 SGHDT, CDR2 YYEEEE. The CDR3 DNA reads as TGTGCCAGCAGCTTCGAGGGGGTGGCAGGGGCCAACGTCCTGACTTTC. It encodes CASSFEGVAGANVLTF.

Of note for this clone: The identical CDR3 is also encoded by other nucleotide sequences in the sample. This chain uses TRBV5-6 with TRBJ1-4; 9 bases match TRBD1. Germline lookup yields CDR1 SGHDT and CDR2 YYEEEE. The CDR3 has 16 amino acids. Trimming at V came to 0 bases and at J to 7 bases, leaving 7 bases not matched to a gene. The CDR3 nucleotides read TGTGCCAGCAGCTTGGGAAACAGGGGACAGGGTGAAAAACTGTTTTTT. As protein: CASSLGNRGQGEKLFF.